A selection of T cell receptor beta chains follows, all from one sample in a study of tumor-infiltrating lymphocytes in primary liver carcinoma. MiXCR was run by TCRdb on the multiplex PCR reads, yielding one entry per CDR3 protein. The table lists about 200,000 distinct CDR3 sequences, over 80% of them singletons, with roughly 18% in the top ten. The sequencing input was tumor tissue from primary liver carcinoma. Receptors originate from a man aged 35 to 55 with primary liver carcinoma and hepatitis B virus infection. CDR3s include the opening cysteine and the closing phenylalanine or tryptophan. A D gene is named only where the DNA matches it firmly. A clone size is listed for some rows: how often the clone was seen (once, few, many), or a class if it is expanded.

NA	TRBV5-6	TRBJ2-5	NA	TGTGCCAGCAGCTTAGAGGCTAGCCAAGAGATCCAGTATTTC	CASSLEASQEIQYF
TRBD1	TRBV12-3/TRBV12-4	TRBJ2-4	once	TGTGCCAGCAGCTTTGTTGGCCCGGGACAGGGTATAAACATTCAGTACTTC	CASSFVGPGQGINIQYF
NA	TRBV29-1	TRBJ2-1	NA	TGCAGTGTTAAAATCCCGAGACAGTTACAGTTATTC	CSVKIPRQLQLF
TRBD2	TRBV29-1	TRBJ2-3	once	TGCAGTGTAGGGACTAGCGGGAGTTGCAAAGATACGCAGTATTTT	CSVGTSGSCKDTQYF
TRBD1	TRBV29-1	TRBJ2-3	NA	TGCAGCGCTGATATGACAGGGGGCTCAGATACGCAGTATTTT	CSADMTGGSDTQYF
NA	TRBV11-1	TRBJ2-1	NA	TGTGCCAGCAGCTTAGGCCCAGTGGACAATGAGCAGTTCTTC	CASSLGPVDNEQFF
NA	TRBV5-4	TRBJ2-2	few	TGTGCCAGCAGCTTGTCGGAAGGGCCCACCGGGGAGCTATTTTTT	CASSLSEGPTGELFF
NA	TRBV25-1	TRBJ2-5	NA	TGTGCCAGCAGTCTAAACTCAGAGATCCAATACTTC	CASSLNSEIQYF
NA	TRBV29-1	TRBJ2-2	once	TGCAGCGTTGAAAACCCCCTTGGGACCAACACCGGGAAGCTGTTTTTT	CSVENPLGTNTGKLFF
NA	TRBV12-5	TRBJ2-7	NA	TGTGCCAGTGATGGGACCGGTTCCTACGAGCAATATTTC	CASDGTGSYEQYF
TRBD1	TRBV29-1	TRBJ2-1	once	TGCAGCTTCACCCGGGACAGGGCGTACAATGAGCACTTCTTC	CSFTRDRAYNEHFF
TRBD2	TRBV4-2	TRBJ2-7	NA	TGTGTCAGCAGCCTAAGCGGGGTCAACTCCTACGAGCAGTACTTC	CVSSLSGVNSYEQYF
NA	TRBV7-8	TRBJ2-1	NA	TGTGCGAGCAGCTCACTAGTTTCAAATGAGCAGTTCTTC	CASSSLVSNEQFF
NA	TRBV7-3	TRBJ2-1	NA	TGTGCCAGCAGCCTCTCCCTTAGGGATGATCAGTTCTTC	CASSLSLRDDQFF
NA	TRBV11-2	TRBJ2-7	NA	TGTCCCAGCAGCTACCAGACGGAGGCCTACGAGCTATACTTC	CPSSYQTEAYELYF
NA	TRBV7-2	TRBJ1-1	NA	TGTGCCAGCAGCTTTCAAATCAGGGCCACTGAAGCTTTCTTT	CASSFQIRATEAFF
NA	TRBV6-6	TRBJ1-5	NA	TGTGCCAGCAGTTACGAACGATTCAATCGGCCCCAGCATTTT	CASSYERFNRPQHF
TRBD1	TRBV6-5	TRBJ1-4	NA	TGTGCCAGCAGTTACCAGAGACAGGGTGGGATCTCAACTAATGAAAAACTGTTTTTT	CASSYQRQGGISTNEKLFF
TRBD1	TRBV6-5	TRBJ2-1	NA	TGTGCCAGCAGTCAACGACAGGGGGGTAAGCAGTTATTC	CASSQRQGGKQLF
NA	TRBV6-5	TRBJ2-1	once	TGTGGCAGCAGTCCCTGTACGGACTCCTACAATGAACAGGTCTTC	CGSSPCTDSYNEQVF
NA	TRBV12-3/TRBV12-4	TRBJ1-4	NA	TGTGCCAGTAGTTTAGTTGGGTTAGAAAAACTGTTTTTC	CASSLVGLEKLFF
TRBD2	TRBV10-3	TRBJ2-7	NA	TGTGCCATCAGTGGGAGTAACGGGAGGGGACCTTACGAGCAGTACTTC	CAISGSNGRGPYEQYF
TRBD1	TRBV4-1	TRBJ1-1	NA	TGCGCCAACAGCCTCGGGACAGGGGCCCAGAACACTGAAGCTTTCTTT	CANSLGTGAQNTEAFF
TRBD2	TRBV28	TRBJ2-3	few	TGTGCCAGCAGTTCCATAGCGGGACCCGGCACAGATACGCGGTATTTT	CASSSIAGPGTDTRYF